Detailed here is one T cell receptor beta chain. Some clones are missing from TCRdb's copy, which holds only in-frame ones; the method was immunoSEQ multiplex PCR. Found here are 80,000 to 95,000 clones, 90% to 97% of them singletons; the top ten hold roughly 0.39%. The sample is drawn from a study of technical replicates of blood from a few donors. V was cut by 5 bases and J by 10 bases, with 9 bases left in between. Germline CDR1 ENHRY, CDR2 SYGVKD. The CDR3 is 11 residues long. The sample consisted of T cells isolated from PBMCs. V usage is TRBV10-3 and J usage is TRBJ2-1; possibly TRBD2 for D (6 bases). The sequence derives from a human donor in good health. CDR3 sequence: CAISPGDEQFF. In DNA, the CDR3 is TGTGCCATCAGTCCGGGAGACGAGCAGTTCTTC.